This T cell receptor (beta chain) came from a study of blood T cell repertoires in COVID-19. The overall study: Both acute and convalescent COVID-19 samples were obtained from the United States, Italy and Spain.

Germline V gene sequence: CDR1 SGHTA, CDR2 FQGNSA. The CDR3 length is 14 residues. Trimming removed 1 base from V and 3 bases from J, with 9 bases in between. Original data processing: The authors estimated nucleated cell counts from reference gene primer amplification. Repertoires were generated with immunoSEQ multiplex PCR, while TCRdb's copy carries only in-frame clones and drops some. The V and J calls and clone size were taken over from that table, and D and trimming were inferred from the DNA. The sample records under 500,000 clones, approximately 90% being singletons. V gene TRBV7-2 combines with J gene TRBJ1-2; D not resolved. Sequencing input: PBMCs or T cells enriched from blood (not recorded which). The source is a woman aged 18-35 years with acute COVID-19. The CDR3 sequence: CASSLVFGHYGYTF. The DNA for the CDR3 is TGTGCCAGCAGCTTAGTTTTTGGGCACTATGGCTACACCTTC.